What follows are 12 T cell receptor beta chains derived from one specimen sequenced in a study of T cell responses to AZD1222 COVID-19 vaccine. Clones were read by immunoSEQ multiplex PCR, and TCRdb kept only the in-frame ones, dropping some. This sample has 140,000 to 150,000 clones, with approximately 92% found just once. Material: peripheral blood, obtained 28 days after the second AZD1222 dose. The source of these receptors is an adult who received the AZD1222 COVID-19 vaccine.

The chain uses TRBV10-2 and TRBJ2-4, with 8 bases identical to TRBD2. This CDR3 is built from 19 residues. Germline values: CDR1 WSHSY, CDR2 SAAADI. Unmatched junction bases numbered 13, after V lost 3 bases and J lost 0 bases. The CDR3 loop is CASSDRRGAGVGAKNIQYF. The CDR3 coding sequence is TGCGCCAGCAGTGACAGGAGAGGAGCGGGAGTGGGAGCCAAAAACATTCAGTACTTC.

The chain is built from TRBV7-9 and TRBJ1-2; D not resolved. V was cut by 6 bases and J by 8 bases, with 10 bases left in between. Germline loops: CDR1 SEHNR, CDR2 FQNEAQ (reference sequence). This CDR3 has 11 residues. In DNA, the CDR3 is TGTGCCAGCAGGAAAGAGGGAGGCTACACCTTC. Translation: CASRKEGGYTF.

This clone was seen only once. The CDR3 reads CASSSRDLNTEAFF. The DNA for the CDR3 is TGTGCCAGTAGTTCCCGGGACCTGAACACTGAAGCTTTCTTT. The chain joins TRBV19 to TRBJ1-1; TRBD1 might be the D (5 bases). Trimming removed 5 bases at V and 0 bases at J, with 10 bases between. The V gene's germline CDR1 is LNHDA and CDR2 SQIVND (reference sequence). The CDR3 contains 14 residues.

J is TRBJ2-7 and V is TRBV27; D call uncertain. CDR1 is MNHEY and CDR2 is SMNVEV in the germline V gene (reference sequence). The CDR3 loop spans 17 amino acids. V was pared by 7 bases and J by 0 bases, with 22 bases between. The CDR3 coding sequence is TGTGCCAGCACCTCCTACGGTGCTGGGGTCAACTCCTACGAGCAGTACTTC. This encodes CASTSYGAGVNSYEQYF.

The chain has TRBV7-8 and TRBJ2-7; unclear D gene. CDR3 length: 15 amino acids. V was trimmed by 1 base and J by 1 base, leaving 11 bases between them. Germline V gene data show CDR1 as SGHVS and CDR2 as FQNEAQ. CDR3 coding DNA: TGTGCCAGCAGCTTAGGCCGAACAAGGTCCTACGAGCAGTACTTC. Protein sequence: CASSLGRTRSYEQYF.

The chain recombines TRBV5-1 with TRBJ1-2; TRBD1 might be the D (5 bases). The CDR3 is 13 amino acids. The ends were cut back, 3 bases at V and 4 bases at J, with 10 bases in the middle. Looked up from germline, CDR1 is SGHRS and CDR2 is YFSETQ. CDR3: CASSSGGVYGYTF. The CDR3 DNA sequence: TGCGCCAGCAGCTCTGGGGGGGTCTATGGCTACACCTTC.

The chain links TRBV10-1 to TRBJ2-1; 12 bases line up with TRBD2. Trimming cost V 4 bases and J 5 bases; bases outside gene matches: 9. Germline V lookup: CDR1 WNHNN, CDR2 SYGVQD (reference sequence). The CDR3 has 17 amino acids. CDR3 in amino acids: CASSANRLAGVDNEQFF. As DNA, the CDR3 is TGCGCCAGCAGTGCGAACAGACTAGCGGGAGTGGACAATGAGCAGTTCTTC.

This chain joins TRBV16 and TRBJ1-2; 7 nucleotides agree with TRBD1. Unmatched junction bases numbered 6, after V lost 4 bases and J lost 4 bases. Germline CDR1 and CDR2: KGHSY and FQNENV. The CDR3 is made up of 14 amino acids. CDR3 loop: CASSPASGGYGYTF. The CDR3 DNA reads as TGTGCCAGCAGCCCCGCATCAGGGGGCTATGGCTACACCTTC. Combining the CDR3 with reference TRBV16 and TRBJ1-2 gives the whole variable domain GEEVAQTPKHLVRGEGQKAKLYCAPIKGHSYVFWYQQVLKNEFKFLISFQNENVFDETGMPKERFSAKCLPNSPCSLEIQATKLEDSAVYFCASSPASGGYGYTFGSGTRLTVV.

The chain joins TRBV3-1 (or the pseudogene TRBV3-2) to TRBJ2-1; D is possibly TRBD1 (6 bases). V lost 2 bases to trimming and J lost 4 bases, with 6 bases between them. CDR1 and CDR2 (germline): LGHDT, YNNKEL (reference sequence). The CDR3 is 13 amino acids. The CDR3 loop reads CASSQQGYNEQFF. In DNA, the CDR3 is TGTGCCAGCAGCCAACAGGGGTACAATGAGCAGTTCTTC.

The chain uses TRBV2 and TRBJ1-5; tentative D call: TRBD1 (6 bases). Germline CDR1 is SNHLY and CDR2 is FYNNEI. The CDR3 runs to 15 residues. The V end was cut by 4 bases, the J end by 3 bases, with 13 bases between. In DNA, the CDR3 is TGTGCCAGCAGTGCCCGGGGGGCGATCAATCAGCCCCAGCATTTT. The encoded protein is CASSARGAINQPQHF.

The chain uses TRBV28 and TRBJ2-1; 11 nucleotides line up with TRBD2. CDR3 size: 18 residues. CDR1 is MDHEN and CDR2 is SYDVKM in the germline V gene. V gave up 2 bases and J gave up 0 bases; unmatched junction bases: 6. The CDR3 DNA is TGTGCCAGCAGTTTAGGACTAGCGGGCCGAAGCTCCTACAATGAGCAGTTCTTC. This encodes CASSLGLAGRSSYNEQFF.

The chain has TRBV28 and TRBJ1-5, with TRBD1 as a possible D gene (6 bases). Deletions cut 6 bases from V and 3 bases from J, with 18 bases between. This CDR3 region has 16 residues. Germline V gene sequence: CDR1 MDHEN, CDR2 SYDVKM. CDR3 in amino acids: CASRTLPGQVNQPQHF. In DNA form, the CDR3 reads TGTGCCAGCAGAACGTTGCCGGGACAAGTCAATCAGCCCCAGCATTTT.